This T cell receptor (beta chain) was sequenced in a study of T-cell memory formation after mild COVID-19. There are a few counts of this clonotype. Its antigen is unknown. Researchers used 5'RACE with constant-segment primers to make TCR alpha and TCR beta cDNA libraries that carry sample barcodes and UMIs. TCRdb independently ran MiXCR on the 5' RACE reads; one entry per CDR3 protein. This sample has 150,000 to 200,000 distinct CDR3 sequences, with about 14% found just once. Study-wide results and limits: Detection of some responders pre-infection suggested pre-existing cross-reactive memory T cells participated. CD4+ contracting clones were mainly CM and EM; CD8+ ones, EMRA.

Germline V gene lookup returns CDR1 SGHRS and CDR2 YFSETQ. Trimming shortened V by 4 bases and J by 3 bases, and 19 bases separated the two germline ends. The length of the CDR3 is 17 residues. This sequence joins TRBV5-1 and TRBJ2-2, with D perhaps being TRBD1 or TRBD2 (5 bases each). Sequencing was carried out using PBMCs or a T cell subset sorted from them (not recorded which). This clonotype originated in an adult woman who had mild COVID-19 (a few samples of this study predate the infection). Cell type and time point are not known. The CDR3 nucleotides are TGCGCCAGCAGCCCGAACTTACTAGTGGGGGACACCGGGGAGCTGTTTTTT. Its translation is CASSPNLLVGDTGELFF.